This T cell receptor beta chain was documented in a study of T-cell reconstitution after alpha-beta-depleted transplantation in children. The CDR3 is 15 residues long. V was trimmed by 5 bases and J by 7 bases, leaving 17 bases between them. Unique molecular identifiers were used to barcode this TCRbeta library. In TCRdb, the PCR reads were re-called with MiXCR into one record per CDR3 protein. The sample carries some 490,000 distinct CDR3 sequences, around 13% recorded once. The V gene is TRBV12-3 or TRBV12-4, the J gene TRBJ1-4; D might be TRBD1 (5 bases). Specimen: PBMCs from the stem cell graft donor, collected from the stem cell graft. The sequence was collected from a human donor who donated a stem cell graft to a child with combined immunodeficiency. The CDR3 is CASSNPGPTPEKLFF. For the CDR3, the DNA is TGTGCCAGCAGTAATCCGGGACCCACGCCTGAAAAACTGTTTTTT.